The 24 T cell receptor beta chains presented below share a single source sample, sequenced in a study of CD8 T cells in ankylosing spondylitis. Findings and limits, study-wide: Seemingly characteristic of ankylosing spondylitis blood was a TCR beta motif consisting of about 8 highly homologous variants.

TCRdb passed the 5' RACE reads through MiXCR, listing each CDR3 protein once. The sample holds about 450,000 distinct CDR3 sequences, about 25% seen once. These receptors have no known antigen. Sequenced material: blood, either unsorted or a sorted T cell fraction (not recorded which). The receptor source for this set is a male donor with ankylosing spondylitis.

The chain carries TRBV5-1 and TRBJ2-3, with D tentatively TRBD2 (7 bases). Germline CDR1 is SGHRS and CDR2 is YFSETQ. The CDR3 has 17 amino acids. The V gene lost 4 bases and the J gene lost 5 bases, with 23 bases spanning the gap. The CDR3 DNA follows: TGCGCCAGCAGCGTGATACAGGGTGGCGGGAGAGGAGATACGCAGTATTTT. Amino acids: CASSVIQGGGRGDTQYF.

The V gene is TRBV5-6, the J gene TRBJ2-1; D gene ambiguous. The germline V gene has CDR1 SGHDT and CDR2 YYEEEE. The ends were cut back, 2 bases at V and 9 bases at J, with 12 bases in the middle. The CDR3 sequence is 13 residues long. CDR3 sequence (DNA): TGTGCCAGCAGCTTTGGGCCGTTTGGTGAGCAGTTCTTC. Residues: CASSFGPFGEQFF.

This chain connects TRBV3-1 to TRBJ1-3; D perhaps matches TRBD1 (6 bases). Germline lookup yields CDR1 LGHDT and CDR2 YNNKEL (reference sequence). The ends were cut back, 4 bases at V and 0 bases at J, with 10 bases in the middle. The CDR3 extends over 15 amino acids. The CDR3 reads CASSPRQDSGNTIYF. The CDR3 DNA is TGTGCCAGCAGCCCGAGACAGGACTCTGGAAACACCATATATTTT.

This clonotype was seen only a few times. DNA for the CDR3: TGTGCCAGCAGTACGACTAGCGGGACCCAGTACTTC. Amino acids: CASSTTSGTQYF. The chain uses TRBV2 and TRBJ2-5; TRBD2 matches at 9 bases. CDR3 length: 12 amino acids. J lost 7 bases, V lost 5 bases, and 2 bases had no gene match. The V gene's germline CDR1 is SNHLY and CDR2 FYNNEI.

This clonotype occurred a few times. The J gene is TRBJ2-1, the V gene TRBV7-9, with D tentatively TRBD1 (5 bases). The V end was cut by 4 bases, the J end by 6 bases, with 10 bases between. CDR3 length: 13 amino acids. Germline assignment: CDR1 SEHNR and CDR2 FQNEAQ (reference sequence). In DNA form, the CDR3 reads TGTGCCAGCAGCTATACAGGTGGCAATGAGCAGTTCTTC. This codes for CASSYTGGNEQFF.

This clonotype has more than one count but fewer than ten. The chain links TRBV11-3 to TRBJ2-1; 10 bases align to TRBD2. The CDR3 loop spans 16 amino acids. V dropped 0 bases and J dropped 4; count of bases not matched to a gene: 3. From germline, CDR1 is SGHNT and CDR2 YENEEA. CDR3 sequence reads: CASSLDLLAGYNEQFF. The CDR3, as DNA: TGTGCCAGCAGCTTAGATCTACTAGCGGGGTACAATGAGCAGTTCTTC.

The genes are TRBV29-1 and TRBJ2-1; 13 bases are shared with TRBD2. Per the germline V gene, CDR1 is SQVTM and CDR2 is ANQGSEA. J was trimmed by 4 bases and V by 7 bases; bases with no gene match: 7. This CDR3 is 15 amino acids long. The CDR3 DNA reads TGCAGCGCTCGGACTAGCGGGAGTATGTACAATGAGCAGTTCTTC. The encoded protein is CSARTSGSMYNEQFF.

This clonotype was recorded only once. The V and J genes are TRBV10-2 and TRBJ2-6; weak D call: TRBD1 (7 bases). This CDR3 is 17 amino acids long. Germline V CDR1 and CDR2: WSHSY, SAAADI. The ends were cut back, 7 bases at V and 0 bases at J, with 16 bases in the middle. CDR3 nucleotides: TGCGCCAGCACCACCCAGGGGGGCAGCTCTGGGGCCAACGTCCTGACTTTC. Translated: CASTTQGGSSGANVLTF.

This clonotype was recorded a few times. V usage is TRBV3-1 and J usage is TRBJ1-1; D remains unclear. Trimming pared 2 bases from V and 11 bases from J, leaving 15 bases between. This CDR3 spans 13 amino acids. The germline V gene has CDR1 LGHDT and CDR2 YNNKEL (reference sequence). This CDR3 is CASSQNIAIEAFF. The CDR3 region has the DNA TGTGCCAGCAGCCAAAACATAGCAATTGAGGCTTTCTTT.

This chain links TRBV5-1 with TRBJ1-5, with 7 positions matching TRBD1. This CDR3 is 18 amino acids long. The V gene end was trimmed by 1 base and the J gene end by 1 base; junction bases not matched to a gene: 11. CDR1 and CDR2 from the germline V gene are SGHRS and YFSETQ. The CDR3 region has the DNA TGCGCCAGCAGCTTGCTACCAGGGGGAGGAGGGAGCAATCAGCCCCAGCATTTT. Translated, it gives CASSLLPGGGGSNQPQHF.

This clonotype has more than one count but fewer than ten. The V gene is TRBV29-1, the J gene TRBJ2-3; TRBD1 matches at 8 bases. The ends lost 4 bases at V and 2 bases at J; junction bases unmatched: 8. This CDR3 has 15 amino acids. Germline V gene sequence: CDR1 SQVTM, CDR2 ANQGSEA. The CDR3 sequence is CSVGGMTGVTDTQYF. CDR3 coding DNA: TGCAGCGTTGGGGGGATGACAGGGGTCACAGATACGCAGTATTTT.

The V and J genes are TRBV10-3 and TRBJ1-1; 9 nucleotides align to TRBD1. The CDR3 extends over 13 amino acids. V trimming: 7 bases; J trimming: 4 bases; junction bases outside the gene matches: 4. Germline CDR1 ENHRY, CDR2 SYGVKD. DNA for the CDR3: TGTGCCATCACCGAGACAGGGGGCACTGAAGCTTTCTTT. It codes for CAITETGGTEAFF.

This chain links TRBV12-3 or TRBV12-4 with TRBJ2-7; D possibly corresponds to TRBD1 (6 bases). Deletions cut 3 bases from V and 3 bases from J, with 18 bases between. This CDR3 is 16 amino acids long. The chain's CDR3 is CASSFWGGTNDYEQYF. The CDR3 DNA reads as TGTGCCAGCAGTTTTTGGGGTGGGACAAACGACTACGAGCAGTACTTC.

The V and J genes are TRBV18 and TRBJ2-5, with D hard to call. This CDR3 spans 14 amino acids. Trimming removed 0 bases from V and 4 bases from J, with 9 bases in between. Germline CDR1 and CDR2: KGHSH and LQKENI. CDR3 loop: CASSPPASRETQYF. CDR3 coding DNA: TGTGCCAGCTCACCACCAGCCTCCCGAGAGACCCAGTACTTC. Looking up the rest from reference TRBV18 and TRBJ2-5 gives the full variable domain: NAGVMQNPRHLVRRRGQEARLRCSPMKGHSHVYWYRQLPEEGLKFMVYLQKENIIDESGMPKERFSAEFPKEGPSILRIQQVVRGDSAAYFCASSPPASRETQYFGPGTRLLVL.

This clonotype came up a few times. V gene TRBV24-1 combines with J gene TRBJ2-1, with D tentatively TRBD2 (5 bases). The length of the CDR3 is 15 residues. The V end was cut by 3 bases, the J end by 3 bases, with 11 bases between. Germline lookup yields CDR1 KGHDR and CDR2 SFDVKD. Here the CDR3 reads CATSDKTGDYNEQFF. The CDR3 DNA reads TGTGCCACCAGTGATAAAACCGGGGACTACAATGAGCAGTTCTTC.

The genes are TRBV20-1 and TRBJ2-5, with 7 bases lining up with TRBD1. The CDR3 is 21 residues long. The V and J ends lost 3 bases and 2 bases, in that order; junction bases with no gene match: 27. Germline-derived CDR1 and CDR2 are DFQATT and SNEGSKA (reference sequence). CDR3 bases: TGCAGTGCTAGTACCCTGTTGAGGGGGCGTGAAAGTAGAGGACAACAAGAGACCCAGTACTTC. It yields the protein CSASTLLRGRESRGQQETQYF.

This clonotype was counted a few times. The chain uses TRBV7-9 and TRBJ1-2; 8 bases are shared with TRBD1. The V gene's germline CDR1 is SEHNR and CDR2 FQNEAQ (reference sequence). The J segment lost 8 bases and the V segment lost 5 bases, leaving 7 bases of the junction unmatched. CDR3 length: 13 amino acids. CDR3 in DNA: TGTGCCAGCAGCCAGACAGGGGATCGAGGCTACACCTTC. As protein: CASSQTGDRGYTF.

V is TRBV20-1 and J is TRBJ2-1, with TRBD1 matching over 12 bases. The germline gives CDR1 DFQATT, CDR2 SNEGSKA (reference sequence). V lost 7 bases, J lost 8 bases, and 6 bases stayed unmatched. The CDR3 runs 13 residues. CDR3 nucleotide sequence: TGCAGTGGTCCGGGACAGGGGGCCTATGAGCAGTTCTTC. Protein product: CSGPGQGAYEQFF.

This chain uses TRBV27 with TRBJ2-1; D gene ambiguous. Germline assignment: CDR1 MNHEY and CDR2 SMNVEV (reference sequence). The V end lost 5 bases, the J end lost 2 bases, and 16 bases lay between the germline ends. This CDR3 comprises 16 residues. CDR3 region: CASSPYSLLTYNEQFF. CDR3 nucleotides: TGTGCCAGCAGTCCCTACAGCCTCCTAACCTACAATGAGCAGTTCTTC.

The gene calls are TRBV14 and TRBJ1-5; 7 bases agree with TRBD1. Germline loops: CDR1 SGHDN, CDR2 FVKESK. V was pared by 4 bases and J by 5 bases, with 5 bases of the junction left unmatched. This CDR3 spans 14 amino acids. In DNA, the CDR3 is TGTGCCAGCAGCCTCCAGGGGGTCGATCAGCCCCAGCATTTT. This sequence encodes CASSLQGVDQPQHF.

There are a few counts of this clonotype. This chain connects TRBV12-3 or TRBV12-4 to TRBJ2-2; TRBD2 might be the D (6 bases). V lost 8 bases and J 7 bases, leaving 11 bases between the germline ends. CDR3 length equals 12 residues. In nucleotides, the CDR3 is TGTGCCAGCGGCCGGGGGAGCGGGGAGCTGTTTTTT. Protein: CASGRGSGELFF.

This chain links TRBV12-3 or TRBV12-4 with TRBJ1-2; D not certain. The CDR3 runs 11 residues. Trimming took off 6 bases at V and 7 bases at J, with 9 bases between the two ends. CDR3 bases: TGTGCCAGCAGCGCCGAGGCTGGCTACACCTTC. Translating it yields CASSAEAGYTF.

The chain's CDR3 is CASSPGTSGRAPKETQYF. For the CDR3, the DNA is TGTGCCAGCAGCCCTGGAACTAGCGGGAGGGCCCCTAAAGAGACCCAGTACTTC. This chain connects TRBV3-1 to TRBJ2-5; TRBD2 matches at 13 bases. Trimming at V came to 4 bases and at J to 3 bases, leaving 11 bases not matched to a gene. Germline V lookup: CDR1 LGHDT, CDR2 YNNKEL (reference sequence). The CDR3 sequence is 18 residues long.

This clonotype occurred a few times. The rearrangement uses TRBV25-1 and TRBJ1-3; D perhaps matches TRBD1 (6 bases). The CDR3 totals 14 residues. Trimming removed 3 bases at V and 7 bases at J, with 13 bases between. Germline-derived CDR1 and CDR2 are MGHDK and SYGVNS. The CDR3 here is CASSEQGHGNTIYF. The CDR3 region has the DNA TGTGCCAGCAGTGAGCAGGGACATGGGAACACCATATATTTT. The variable domain in full, completed from reference TRBV25-1 and TRBJ1-3, reads EADIYQTPRYLVIGTGKKITLECSQTMGHDKMYWYQQDPGMELHLIHYSYGVNSTEKGDLSSESTVSRIRTEHFPLTLESARPSHTSQYLCASSEQGHGNTIYFGEGSWLTVV.